The 30 T cell receptor beta chains in this list originate from one sample, sequenced in a study of blood T cell repertoires in COVID-19. Only in-frame clones appear in the TCRdb table, and some are missing; sequencing was by immunoSEQ multiplex PCR. The data show about 240,000 clones, with around 84% seen just once and more than 6.5% held by the top ten. Sequencing was carried out using peripheral blood. These receptors originate from a woman aged 70-85 years with active or convalescent COVID-19.

The V and J genes are TRBV6-5 and TRBJ1-5, with D perhaps matching TRBD1 (6 bases). The germline gives CDR1 MNHEY, CDR2 SVGAGI. V shed 6 bases and J shed 5 bases, with 17 bases lying between them. This CDR3 comprises 15 residues. The CDR3 region is CASRTPGVGHQPQHF. For the CDR3, the DNA is TGTGCCAGCAGAACCCCAGGGGTGGGACATCAGCCCCAGCATTTT.

This clone was recorded a few times. The genes are TRBV19 and TRBJ1-2; TRBD1 agrees at 8 bases. Germline V gives CDR1 LNHDA, CDR2 SQIVND (reference sequence). The trim removed 7 bases at V and 7 bases at J, leaving 5 bases unmatched. The CDR3 covers 12 residues. CDR3 amino acids: CASKRTGLGYTF. CDR3 coding DNA: TGTGCCAGTAAAAGGACAGGGCTTGGCTACACCTTC.

V gene TRBV5-1 combines with J gene TRBJ1-1; TRBD1 matches at 7 bases. Germline CDR1 is SGHRS and CDR2 is YFSETQ. The V gene end was trimmed by 4 bases and the J gene end by 4 bases; junction bases not matched to a gene: 7. This CDR3 contains 14 residues. As DNA, the CDR3 is TGCGCCAGCAGCATAAGACAGGGTGGCACTGAAGCTTTCTTT. It translates to CASSIRQGGTEAFF. The full variable domain, in which reference TRBV5-1 and TRBJ1-1 provide the parts outside the CDR3, is KAGVTQTPRYLIKTRGQQVTLSCSPISGHRSVSWYQQTPGQGLQFLFEYFSETQRNKGNFPGRFSGRQFSNSRSEMNVSTLELGDSALYLCASSIRQGGTEAFFGQGTRLTVV.

V gene TRBV11-3 combines with J gene TRBJ2-3; D might be TRBD2 (5 bases). The CDR3 has 12 residues. The germline CDR1 and CDR2 sequences are SGHNT and YENEEA. The V end lost 5 bases, the J end lost 8 bases, and 11 bases lay between the germline ends. This chain's CDR3 is CASSIDGGTQYF. The DNA of the CDR3 is TGTGCCAGCAGCATTGATGGAGGTACGCAGTATTTT.

This chain connects TRBV12-3 or TRBV12-4 to TRBJ1-1; the D gene is possibly TRBD1 (5 bases). The V and J ends lost 8 bases and 9 bases respectively, with 13 bases between them. The CDR3 length is 11 residues. CDR3 DNA sequence: TGTGCCAGCCTTGCCGGACAAAAAGCTTTCTTT. Its protein product is CASLAGQKAFF.

This clone was observed a single time. CDR3 nucleotide sequence: TGTGCCAGCAGCCCCAGGGACTACTCCTACGAGCAGTACTTC. Protein product: CASSPRDYSYEQYF. J is TRBJ2-7 and V is TRBV9; 7 nucleotides match TRBD2. The germline V gene encodes CDR1 SGDLS and CDR2 YYNGEE. V shed 4 bases, J shed 0 bases, and the junction held 4 bases outside the gene matches. CDR3 length: 14 residues.

The V call is TRBV5-1, the J call TRBJ1-4; D perhaps matches TRBD1 (5 bases). Germline V gene sequence: CDR1 SGHRS, CDR2 YFSETQ. This CDR3 spans 16 amino acids. V was clipped by 4 bases and J by 3 bases, with 16 bases between them. The CDR3 DNA reads TGCGCCAGCAGCGGGGGGTTAGCGTCGGCTAATGAAAAACTGTTTTTT. Translating it yields CASSGGLASANEKLFF.

This rearrangement joins TRBV14 to TRBJ1-1; 7 nucleotides align to TRBD1. The V gene's germline CDR1 is SGHDN and CDR2 FVKESK. CDR3 size: 18 residues. V lost 2 bases to trimming and J lost 1 base; unmatched junction nucleotides: 13. In DNA form, the CDR3 reads TGTGCCAGCAGCCAACAATGGACGAAGACAGGGACGAACACTGAAGCTTTCTTT. Residues: CASSQQWTKTGTNTEAFF.

The V call is TRBV19, the J call TRBJ1-1; D is unresolved. Germline CDR1 and CDR2: LNHDA and SQIVND (reference sequence). CDR3 length: 16 residues. Trimming pared 6 bases from V and 0 bases from J, leaving 17 bases between. CDR3 in DNA: TGTGCCAGTAGATCGAAGGCGGTACTCATGAACACTGAAGCTTTCTTT. Translating gives CASRSKAVLMNTEAFF.

The chain links TRBV6-2 or TRBV6-3 to TRBJ2-5; 8 nucleotides match TRBD1. The germline gives CDR1 MNHEY, CDR2 SVGEGT. After removal of 5 bases from V and 1 base from J, the junction contained 9 bases not matched to a gene. The CDR3 runs to 16 residues. In DNA form, the CDR3 reads TGTGCCAGCAGTCAATCAGGGGGCTCGGGCCAAGAGACCCAGTACTTC. Encoded protein: CASSQSGGSGQETQYF.

The chain links TRBV9 to TRBJ2-3; 7 nucleotides agree with TRBD2. Per the germline V gene, CDR1 is SGDLS and CDR2 is YYNGEE. The V segment lost 3 bases and the J segment 2 bases; nucleotides outside the gene matches: 9. This CDR3 comprises 16 residues. The CDR3, as DNA: TGTGCCAGCAGCGGCAAGGGAGCGGGGAACACAGATACGCAGTATTTT. Translated, it gives CASSGKGAGNTDTQYF.

V and J are TRBV7-8 and TRBJ1-5; D call uncertain. The CDR3 contains 14 residues. Trimming took off 3 bases at V and 7 bases at J, with 13 bases between the two ends. Germline-derived CDR1 and CDR2 are SGHVS and FQNEAQ. CDR3: CASSFSLSDQPQHF. CDR3 DNA sequence: TGTGCCAGCAGCTTTAGCCTAAGTGACCAGCCCCAGCATTTT.

The table lists this clone with many counts. This rearrangement joins TRBV6-6 to TRBJ2-3; 9 bases map to TRBD2. Per the germline V gene, CDR1 is MNHNY and CDR2 is SVGAGI (reference sequence). The junction had 15 bases not matched to a gene; V was cut back by 11 bases and J by 6 bases. The CDR3 extends over 15 amino acids. In DNA, the CDR3 is TGTGCCGCCGAAGGGGGAGCGGGGGGACTCGATACGCAGTATTTT. This sequence encodes CAAEGGAGGLDTQYF.

The V gene is TRBV5-4, the J gene TRBJ2-7; possibly TRBD1 for D (6 bases). This CDR3 is 14 amino acids long. V lost 0 bases to trimming and J lost 7 bases, with 14 bases between them. CDR1 SGHNT and CDR2 YYREEE come from the germline V gene (reference sequence). CDR3 protein: CASSLEGEGREQYF. The CDR3 DNA is TGTGCCAGCAGCTTGGAGGGGGAAGGACGGGAGCAGTACTTC.

The genes are TRBV7-2 and TRBJ2-7; D is undetermined. The CDR3 length is 13 residues. Trimming pared 2 bases from V and 8 bases from J, leaving 13 bases between. Germline V gene lookup returns CDR1 SGHTA and CDR2 FQGNSA. The DNA for the CDR3 is TGTGCCAGCAGCTTAACCACATCACCAAAGCAGTACTTC. It yields the protein CASSLTTSPKQYF.

V and J are TRBV29-1 and TRBJ1-2, with D maybe TRBD1 (5 bases). The CDR3 has 12 residues. Germline V gives CDR1 SQVTM, CDR2 ANQGSEA. The V and J ends lost 6 bases and 5 bases respectively, with 13 bases between them. The CDR3 nucleotides are TGCAGCGTGGGACCCGGGGGGTATGGCTACACCTTC. The encoded protein is CSVGPGGYGYTF. The full variable domain, rest sourced from reference TRBV29-1 and TRBJ1-2, is SAVISQKPSRDICQRGTSLTIQCQVDSQVTMMFWYRQQPGQSLTLIATANQGSEATYESGFVIDKFPISRPNLTFSTLTVSNMSPEDSSIYLCSVGPGGYGYTFGSGTRLTVV.

CDR3 DNA: TGTGCCAGCAGCCAAGCGGGGAGGGTCGGCACTGAAGCTTTCTTT. This sequence encodes CASSQAGRVGTEAFF. The V call is TRBV3-1 (or the pseudogene TRBV3-2), the J call TRBJ1-1; unclear D gene. Trimming left V 1 base short and J 4 bases short, with 13 bases between. The CDR3 consists of 15 residues. The germline V gene encodes CDR1 LGHDT and CDR2 YNNKEL (reference sequence).

The CDR3 DNA follows: TGTGCCAGCACCAGGGGGCTTGGTGAGACCCAGTACTTC. It is translated as CASTRGLGETQYF. This rearrangement joins TRBV6-5 to TRBJ2-5; 8 bases agree with TRBD1. Looked up from germline, CDR1 is MNHEY and CDR2 is SVGAGI. Trimming removed 7 bases from V and 5 bases from J; junction bases left unmatched: 6. This CDR3 has 13 residues.

The J gene is TRBJ2-2, the V gene TRBV10-3; 7 bases are a match to TRBD2. The CDR3 runs to 15 residues. V lost 10 bases, J lost 0 bases, and 8 bases stayed unmatched. Germline assignment: CDR1 ENHRY and CDR2 SYGVKD. DNA of the CDR3: TGTGCCACCCGGGGGGTAGCTACGAACACCGGGGAGCTGTTTTTT. It codes for CATRGVATNTGELFF.

The gene calls are TRBV13 and TRBJ2-3, with D possibly matching TRBD2 (6 bases). CDR1 and CDR2 from the germline V gene are PRHDT and FYEKMQ (reference sequence). Trimming pared 1 base from V and 1 base from J, leaving 12 bases between. The CDR3 contains 16 residues. This CDR3 is CASSLVAGLGTDTQYF. In DNA form, the CDR3 reads TGTGCCAGCAGCTTAGTGGCGGGGTTGGGCACAGATACGCAGTATTTT.

Only a few counts were recorded for this clone. This chain uses TRBV7-9 with TRBJ1-3; D is possibly TRBD1 (5 bases). The CDR3 sequence is 14 residues long. V lost 6 bases, J lost 2 bases, and 11 bases lay in between. Germline V lookup: CDR1 SEHNR, CDR2 FQNEAQ (reference sequence). CDR3 loop: CASRAGPTGNTIYF. In DNA, the CDR3 is TGTGCCAGCAGGGCGGGGCCCACTGGAAACACCATATATTTT.

The table lists this clone with a count of one. This chain uses TRBV5-8 with TRBJ2-1, with D uncertain. CDR3 length: 15 residues. V dropped 4 bases and J dropped 4 bases, with 15 bases sitting between them. The germline V gene encodes CDR1 SGHTS and CDR2 YDEGEE. The CDR3 nucleotides read TGTGCCAGCAGCCCCGCCCCTGTACTTTACAATGAGCAGTTCTTC. It specifies CASSPAPVLYNEQFF.

The rearrangement uses TRBV7-9 and TRBJ2-2, with 8 bases aligning to TRBD1. Germline CDR1 and CDR2: SEHNR and FQNEAQ (reference sequence). This CDR3 region has 17 residues. The trim removed 0 bases at V and 3 bases at J, leaving 6 bases unmatched. The CDR3 sequence: CASSLAPGGGDTGELFF. The CDR3 DNA follows: TGTGCCAGCAGCTTAGCCCCAGGGGGCGGTGACACCGGGGAGCTGTTTTTT. Full variable domain (rest looked up from reference TRBV7-9 and TRBJ2-2): DTGVSQNPRHKITKRGQNVTFRCDPISEHNRLYWYRQTLGQGPEFLTYFQNEAQLEKSRLLSDRFSAERPKGSFSTLEIQRTEQGDSAMYLCASSLAPGGGDTGELFFGEGSRLTVL.

V usage is TRBV27 and J usage is TRBJ1-1; D remains unclear. V was shortened by 2 bases and J by 1 base, with 8 bases between the two germline ends. This CDR3 is 14 amino acids long. Germline CDR1 and CDR2: MNHEY and SMNVEV (reference sequence). For the CDR3, the DNA is TGTGCCAGCAGTTTAGTCCGGGGGAACACTGAAGCTTTCTTT. Translated, it gives CASSLVRGNTEAFF.

The genes are TRBV19 and TRBJ2-1; D may be TRBD1 (6 bases). Deletions cut 7 bases from V and 7 bases from J, with 17 bases between. The CDR3 length is 14 residues. Germline values: CDR1 LNHDA, CDR2 SQIVND (reference sequence). CDR3 DNA sequence: TGTGCCAGTAATCCTCCGGACAGAAGAAATGAGCAGTTCTTC. It translates to CASNPPDRRNEQFF.

The rearrangement links TRBV3-1 (or the pseudogene TRBV3-2) to TRBJ1-2, with 8 bases identical to TRBD1. The CDR3 sequence is 12 residues long. With V trimmed by 10 bases and J by 3 bases, 4 bases remained unmatched. Looked up from germline, CDR1 is LGHDT and CDR2 is YNNKEL (reference sequence). The chain's CDR3 is CATAQGDYGYTF. DNA for the CDR3: TGTGCCACCGCACAGGGGGACTATGGCTACACCTTC.

V gene TRBV19 combines with J gene TRBJ2-1, with 12 bases fitting TRBD2. Trimming at V came to 10 bases and at J to 9 bases, leaving 7 bases not matched to a gene. Per germline, CDR1 LNHDA and CDR2 SQIVND (reference sequence). The CDR3 sequence is 13 residues long. The CDR3 is CATQTSGGGEQFF. DNA for the CDR3: TGTGCCACCCAGACTAGCGGGGGTGGTGAGCAGTTCTTC.

The chain employs TRBV19 and TRBJ1-3; 10 nucleotides agree with TRBD1. V trimming: 7 bases; J trimming: 4 bases; junction bases outside the gene matches: 13. The CDR3 length is 17 residues. Germline loops: CDR1 LNHDA, CDR2 SQIVND (reference sequence). The CDR3: CASTKTPGQGSGNTIYF. CDR3 DNA sequence: TGTGCCAGTACCAAAACGCCGGGACAGGGGAGCGGAAACACCATATATTTT.

The chain recombines TRBV14 with TRBJ2-3; D is unresolved. This CDR3 has 15 residues. The germline gives CDR1 SGHDN, CDR2 FVKESK. Trimming took off 2 bases at V and 2 bases at J, with 11 bases between the two ends. For the CDR3, the DNA is TGTGCCAGCAGCCAATCTGACTTCCTCACAGATACGCAGTATTTT. It translates to CASSQSDFLTDTQYF.

This chain's CDR3 is CASSLQGSGTEAFF. The DNA of the CDR3 is TGTGCCAGCAGTCTACAGGGGTCGGGCACTGAAGCTTTCTTT. The chain carries TRBV2 and TRBJ1-1; 7 nucleotides line up with TRBD1. Unmatched junction bases numbered 7, after V lost 5 bases and J lost 4 bases. This CDR3 is built from 14 residues. CDR1 is SNHLY and CDR2 is FYNNEI in the germline V gene.